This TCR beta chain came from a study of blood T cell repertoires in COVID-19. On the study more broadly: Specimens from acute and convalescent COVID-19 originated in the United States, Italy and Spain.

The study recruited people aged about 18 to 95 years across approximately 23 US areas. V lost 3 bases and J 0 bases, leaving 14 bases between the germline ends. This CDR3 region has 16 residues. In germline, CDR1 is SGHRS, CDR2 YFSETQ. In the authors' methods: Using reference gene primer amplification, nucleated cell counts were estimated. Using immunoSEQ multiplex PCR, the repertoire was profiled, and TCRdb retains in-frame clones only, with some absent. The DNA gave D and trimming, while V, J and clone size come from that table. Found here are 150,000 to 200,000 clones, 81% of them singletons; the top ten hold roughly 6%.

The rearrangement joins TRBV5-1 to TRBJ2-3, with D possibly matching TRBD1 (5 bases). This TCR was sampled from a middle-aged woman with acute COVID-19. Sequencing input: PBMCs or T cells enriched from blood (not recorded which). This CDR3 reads CASSSGTGHSTDTQYF. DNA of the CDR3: TGCGCCAGCAGCTCGGGCACCGGACATAGCACAGATACGCAGTATTTT.